This T cell receptor beta chain was captured in a study of T cell responses to AZD1222 COVID-19 vaccine. Overall study: Samples with a second dose at about 4 or about 12 weeks were pooled together.

Looked up from germline, CDR1 is SGHRS and CDR2 is YFSETQ. The V gene end was trimmed by 5 bases and the J gene end by 2 bases; junction bases not matched to a gene: 10. CDR3 length: 17 amino acids. Sequencing used immunoSEQ multiplex PCR; TCRdb keeps in-frame clones, though not all of them. Of 65,000 or so clones listed, 84% are singletons. This TCR derives from an adult in good health. The gene calls are TRBV5-1 and TRBJ1-1, with 12 bases fitting TRBD1. Sequences were derived from peripheral blood, sampled on day 0 of AZD1222 vaccination. CDR3 sequence: CASSPLQGQGANTEAFF. CDR3 sequence (DNA): TGCGCCAGCAGTCCACTACAGGGACAGGGGGCTAACACTGAAGCTTTCTTT. The full variable domain, its missing parts supplied by reference TRBV5-1 and TRBJ1-1, is KAGVTQTPRYLIKTRGQQVTLSCSPISGHRSVSWYQQTPGQGLQFLFEYFSETQRNKGNFPGRFSGRQFSNSRSEMNVSTLELGDSALYLCASSPLQGQGANTEAFFGQGTRLTVV.